The 7 T cell receptor beta chains reported below all come from one sample, sequenced in a study of T cells after yellow fever vaccination. TCRdb re-called the 5' RACE reads with MiXCR, one entry per CDR3 protein. In the table there are about 74,000 distinct CDR3 sequences, approximately 6.5% of which are singletons. The specimen comprised CD8+ T cells sorted from PBMCs, sampled 5 days after the first yellow fever vaccination. Source of these receptors: a man younger than 30 who received the YFV17D yellow fever vaccine.

The chain links TRBV4-1 to TRBJ2-5; D is possibly TRBD1 or TRBD2 (5 bases each). The length of the CDR3 is 14 residues. The V and J ends lost 3 bases and 4 bases respectively, with 12 bases between them. Germline V gives CDR1 MGHRA, CDR2 YSYEKL. The CDR3 sequence: CASSQGRAVETQYF. The DNA for the CDR3 is TGCGCCAGCAGCCAGGGACGGGCGGTAGAGACCCAGTACTTC.

This clonotype occurred a few times. The chain employs TRBV11-2 and TRBJ2-5; D not certain. Per the germline V gene, CDR1 is SGHAT and CDR2 is FQNNGV. The CDR3 has 16 residues. V lost 2 bases to trimming and J lost 6 bases, with 19 bases between them. The CDR3 region has the DNA TGTGCCAGCAGCTTAAAGTCAGTCGCGCAGTATAAGACCCAGTACTTC. It encodes CASSLKSVAQYKTQYF.

In this sample, this clonotype turned up many times. The J gene is TRBJ2-7, the V gene TRBV27; D is unclear. The CDR3 is 13 amino acids. The germline V gene has CDR1 MNHEY and CDR2 SMNVEV (reference sequence). Between the trimmed V and J ends, which lost 3 bases and 1 base, there was a span of 7 bases. The CDR3 bases are TGTGCCAGCAGTTTCAACCCGTCCTACGAGCAGTACTTC. As protein: CASSFNPSYEQYF.

This clonotype was seen repeatedly, ten times or more. V gene TRBV2 combines with J gene TRBJ2-3; D not certain. Germline CDR1 is SNHLY and CDR2 is FYNNEI. The V gene lost 10 bases and the J gene lost 9 bases, with 17 bases spanning the gap. This CDR3 spans 12 amino acids. The CDR3 spells CAILIDSGTQYF. CDR3 DNA: TGTGCCATTTTGATCGACTCTGGGACGCAGTATTTT.

This clonotype was detected only a few times. The chain carries TRBV6-5 and TRBJ1-1, with D uncertain. V was clipped by 3 bases and J by 3 bases, with 11 bases between them. The CDR3 has 14 amino acids. In germline, CDR1 is MNHEY, CDR2 SVGAGI. The CDR3 region has the DNA TGTGCCAGCAGTTATCGGGTCGGGTACACTGAAGCTTTCTTT. Protein: CASSYRVGYTEAFF.

This clonotype was seen many times. The chain combines TRBV4-3 with TRBJ1-4; D not certain. V was trimmed by 4 bases and J by 0 bases, leaving 9 bases between them. CDR1 LGHNA and CDR2 YSLEER come from the germline V gene. This CDR3 has 15 amino acids. The CDR3: CASSPYSATNEKLFF. CDR3 nucleotide sequence: TGCGCCAGCAGCCCATACTCGGCAACTAATGAAAAACTGTTTTTT.

This clonotype was observed at least ten times. The rearrangement links TRBV4-3 to TRBJ2-1, with D hard to call. The V end was cut by 0 bases, the J end by 1 base, with 4 bases between. From germline, CDR1 is LGHNA and CDR2 YSLEER. The CDR3 contains 14 residues. The CDR3 loop is CASSQDGSYNEQFF. The CDR3 region has the DNA TGCGCCAGCAGCCAAGATGGATCCTACAATGAGCAGTTCTTC.